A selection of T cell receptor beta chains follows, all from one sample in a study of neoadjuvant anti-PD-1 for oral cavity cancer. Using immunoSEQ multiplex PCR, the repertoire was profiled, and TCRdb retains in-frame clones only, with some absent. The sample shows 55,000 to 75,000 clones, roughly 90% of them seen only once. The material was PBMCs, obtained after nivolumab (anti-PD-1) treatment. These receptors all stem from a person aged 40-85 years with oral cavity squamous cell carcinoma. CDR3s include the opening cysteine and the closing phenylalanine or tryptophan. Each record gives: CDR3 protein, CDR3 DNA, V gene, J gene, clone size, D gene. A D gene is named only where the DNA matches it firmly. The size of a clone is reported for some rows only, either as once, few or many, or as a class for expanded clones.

CDR3aa: CASSLIGDQPQHF
CDR3nt: TGCGCCAGCAGCTTGATAGGAGATCAGCCCCAGCATTTT
v_gene: TRBV5-1
j_gene: TRBJ1-5
abundance: -
d_gene: -

CDR3aa: CASSGITGHRALPQHF
CDR3nt: TGTGCCAGCAGTGGGATAACAGGTCATCGCGCTTTGCCCCAGCATTTT
v_gene: TRBV2
j_gene: TRBJ1-5
abundance: -
d_gene: -

CDR3aa: CAWSVGLELSTDTQYF
CDR3nt: TGTGCCTGGAGTGTAGGCCTAGAACTTAGCACAGATACGCAGTATTTT
v_gene: TRBV30
j_gene: TRBJ2-3
abundance: few
d_gene: -

CDR3aa: CASSQVDNEKLFF
CDR3nt: TGTGCCAGCAGCCAAGTTGATAATGAAAAACTGTTTTTT
v_gene: TRBV4-2
j_gene: TRBJ1-4
abundance: -
d_gene: -

CDR3aa: CASSQGSSPAEAFF
CDR3nt: TGTGCCAGCAGTCAAGGGAGCTCACCGGCTGAAGCTTTCTTT
v_gene: TRBV6-1
j_gene: TRBJ1-1
abundance: -
d_gene: -

CDR3aa: CASSEGPWTEAFF
CDR3nt: TGTGCCAGCAGTGAAGGACCCTGGACTGAAGCTTTCTTT
v_gene: TRBV6-1
j_gene: TRBJ1-1
abundance: -
d_gene: -

CDR3aa: CASSSNREAGGLAETQYF
CDR3nt: TGTGCCAGCAGCAGCAACCGGGAAGCGGGGGGGCTTGCGGAGACCCAGTACTTC
v_gene: TRBV9
j_gene: TRBJ2-5
abundance: -
d_gene: TRBD2

CDR3aa: CASSVGLGWYEQYF
CDR3nt: TGTGCCAGCAGCGTGGGACTAGGCTGGTACGAGCAGTACTTC
v_gene: TRBV7-9
j_gene: TRBJ2-7
abundance: -
d_gene: TRBD2

CDR3aa: CASSLDWQETQYF
CDR3nt: TGTGCCAGCAGCTTAGACTGGCAAGAGACCCAGTACTTC
v_gene: TRBV7-7
j_gene: TRBJ2-5
abundance: -
d_gene: -

CDR3aa: CASSLATGSGEQYF
CDR3nt: TGCGCCAGCAGCTTGGCCACGGGGTCGGGTGAGCAGTACTTC
v_gene: TRBV5-1
j_gene: TRBJ2-7
abundance: once
d_gene: -

CDR3aa: CASSQPATSVSNYGYTF
CDR3nt: TGCGCCAGCAGCCAACCCGCGACCAGTGTTTCTAACTATGGCTACACCTTC
v_gene: TRBV4-1
j_gene: TRBJ1-2
abundance: few
d_gene: -

CDR3aa: CSAHGFAGAFF
CDR3nt: TGCAGTGCTCATGGATTTGCAGGAGCTTTCTTT
v_gene: TRBV20-1
j_gene: TRBJ1-1
abundance: -
d_gene: -

CDR3aa: CAWSVTPGANVLTF
CDR3nt: TGTGCCTGGAGTGTAACCCCTGGGGCCAACGTCCTGACTTTC
v_gene: TRBV30
j_gene: TRBJ2-6
abundance: -
d_gene: -